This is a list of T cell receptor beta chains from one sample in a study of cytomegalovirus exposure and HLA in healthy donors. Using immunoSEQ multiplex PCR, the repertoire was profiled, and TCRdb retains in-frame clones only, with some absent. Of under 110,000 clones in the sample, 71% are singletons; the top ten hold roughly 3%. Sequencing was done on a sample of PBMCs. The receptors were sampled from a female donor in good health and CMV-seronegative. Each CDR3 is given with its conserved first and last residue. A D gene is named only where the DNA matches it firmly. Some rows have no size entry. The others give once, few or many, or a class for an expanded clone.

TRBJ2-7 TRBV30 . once CAWSQAGSFKQYF TGTGCCTGGAGTCAGGCAGGGTCGTTTAAGCAGTACTTC
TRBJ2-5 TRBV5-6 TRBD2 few CASSFLAGVRETQYF TGTGCCAGCAGCTTCCTAGCGGGAGTGAGGGAGACCCAGTACTTC
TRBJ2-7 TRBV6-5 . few CASSYSTGSSYEQYF TGTGCCAGCAGTTACTCGACCGGGAGCTCCTACGAGCAGTACTTC
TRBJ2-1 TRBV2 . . CASSEERASYNEQFF TGTGCCAGCAGTGAAGAGAGGGCCTCCTACAATGAGCAGTTCTTC
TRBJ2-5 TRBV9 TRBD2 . CASSVAGLARETQYF TGTGCCAGCAGCGTAGCTGGACTAGCGCGAGAGACCCAGTACTTC
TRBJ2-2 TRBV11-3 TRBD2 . CASSSRLAANTGELFF TGTGCCAGCAGCTCTAGACTAGCGGCGAACACCGGGGAGCTGTTTTTT
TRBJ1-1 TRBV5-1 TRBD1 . CASSWDRGIMNTEAFF TGCGCCAGCAGCTGGGACAGGGGCATCATGAACACTGAAGCTTTCTTT
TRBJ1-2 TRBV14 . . CASSQAGGWYGYTF TGTGCCAGCAGCCAAGCGGGGGGATGGTATGGCTACACCTTC
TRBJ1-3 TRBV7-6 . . CASRPVGRAGNTIYF TGTGCCAGCAGGCCGGTGGGGAGGGCTGGAAACACCATATATTTT
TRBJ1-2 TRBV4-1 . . CASSQGLGRSNYGYTF TGCGCCAGCAGCCAAGGGCTGGGGCGCTCTAACTATGGCTACACCTTC
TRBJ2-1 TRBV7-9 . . CSSSPAGGNEQFF TGTTCCAGCAGCCCGGCAGGTGGCAATGAGCAGTTCTTC
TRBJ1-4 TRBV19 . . CASSIRGLRGGSEKLFF TGTGCCAGTAGTATAAGGGGTTTACGCGGTGGATCTGAAAAACTGTTTTTT
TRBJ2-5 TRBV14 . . CASSQGQAVDWTQYF TGTGCCAGCAGCCAAGGGCAGGCAGTAGATTGGACCCAGTACTTC
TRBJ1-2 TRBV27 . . CASSFSRQTYGYTF TGTGCCAGCAGTTTCAGTAGACAGACATATGGCTACACCTTC
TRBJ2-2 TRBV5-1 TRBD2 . CASSHGLAGSTGELFF TGCGCCAGCAGCCACGGACTAGCGGGAAGCACCGGGGAGCTGTTTTTT
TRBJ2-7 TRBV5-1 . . CASSLRTSPSSYEQYF TGCGCCAGCAGCCTACGGACAAGCCCTAGCTCCTACGAGCAGTACTTC
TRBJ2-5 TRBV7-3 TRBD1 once CASSLAGGAGETQYF TGTGCCAGCAGCTTAGCAGGGGGCGCGGGAGAGACCCAGTACTTC
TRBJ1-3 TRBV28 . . CASSRQGYSGNTIYF TGTGCCAGCAGTCGCCAGGGCTACTCTGGAAACACCATATATTTT
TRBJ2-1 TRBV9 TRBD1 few CASSVMGQEQFF TGTGCCAGCAGCGTGATGGGACAGGAGCAGTTCTTC
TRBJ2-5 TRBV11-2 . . CASSLRSETQYF TGTGCCAGCAGCTTACGTTCGGAGACCCAGTACTTC
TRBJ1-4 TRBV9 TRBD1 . CASSADRGDEKLFF TGTGCCAGCAGCGCAGACAGGGGGGATGAAAAACTGTTTTTT
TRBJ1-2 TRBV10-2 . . CASSRGTRDGYGYTF TGCGCCAGCAGTCGCGGGACCCGGGATGGCTATGGCTACACCTTC
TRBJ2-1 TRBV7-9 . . CASSLARGSVNEQFF TGTGCCAGCAGCTTAGCGCGTGGTAGCGTCAATGAGCAGTTCTTC
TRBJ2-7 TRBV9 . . CASSPGGDWGSYEQYF TGTGCCAGCAGCCCCGGTGGGGACTGGGGGTCCTACGAGCAGTACTTC
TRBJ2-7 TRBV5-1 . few CASSSGSLATVSEQYF TGCGCCAGCAGTTCTGGATCCCTAGCGACGGTAAGCGAGCAGTACTTC
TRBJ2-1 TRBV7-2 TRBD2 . CASSTDRTSGRVNEQFF TGTGCCAGCAGCACCGACAGGACTAGCGGGAGGGTTAATGAGCAGTTCTTC
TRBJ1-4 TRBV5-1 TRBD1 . CASSLAPRQGLFEKLFF TGCGCCAGCAGCTTGGCCCCTAGACAGGGCCTTTTTGAAAAACTGTTTTTT
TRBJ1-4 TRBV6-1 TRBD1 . CASSEQLTGAGGQLFF TGTGCCAGCAGTGAACAACTGACAGGGGCCGGGGGCCAACTGTTTTTT
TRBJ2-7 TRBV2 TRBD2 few CASSELTGGYEQYF TGTGCCAGCAGTGAACTTACGGGAGGGTACGAGCAGTACTTC
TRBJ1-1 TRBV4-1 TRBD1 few CASSQRYGQVNTEAFF TGCGCCAGCAGCCAACGGTATGGACAGGTGAACACTGAAGCTTTCTTT
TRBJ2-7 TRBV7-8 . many CASSSTLAAYEQYF TGTGCCAGCAGCTCGACTCTAGCTGCCTACGAGCAGTACTTC
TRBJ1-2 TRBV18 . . CASSPTEWGGENYGYTF TGTGCCAGCTCACCCACCGAGTGGGGGGGAGAAAACTATGGCTACACCTTC
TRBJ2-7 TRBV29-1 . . CSAQTRTSYEQYF TGCAGCGCCCAGACTCGAACCTCCTACGAGCAGTACTTC
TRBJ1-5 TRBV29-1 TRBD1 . CSVGDRESQPQHF TGCAGCGTTGGGGACAGGGAGAGTCAGCCCCAGCATTTT
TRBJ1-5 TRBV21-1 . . CASSSSQDRADQPQHF TGTGCCAGCAGCTCTAGCCAGGACAGGGCGGATCAGCCCCAGCATTTT
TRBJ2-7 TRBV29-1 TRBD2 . CSHYPSGGRGEQYF TGCAGCCATTATCCGTCGGGCGGGAGAGGAGAGCAGTACTTC
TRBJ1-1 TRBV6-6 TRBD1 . CASSYSRQGEAFF TGTGCCAGCAGTTATTCCCGACAGGGAGAGGCTTTCTTT
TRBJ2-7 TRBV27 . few CASSEYTGYEQYF TGTGCCAGCAGTGAATATACTGGCTACGAGCAGTACTTC
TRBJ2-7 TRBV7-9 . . CASSPSFRETSYEQYF TGTGCCAGCAGCCCCTCCTTTCGGGAGACTTCGTACGAGCAGTACTTC
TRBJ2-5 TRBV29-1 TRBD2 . CSAGGTGGETQYF TGCAGCGCTGGGGGGACCGGGGGGGAGACCCAGTACTTC
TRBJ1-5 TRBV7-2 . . CASSPWEGTNQPQHF TGTGCCAGCAGCCCCTGGGAGGGTACCAATCAGCCCCAGCATTTT
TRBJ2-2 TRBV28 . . CASSLRTGRTGELFF TGTGCCAGCAGTTTGAGGACGGGGAGGACCGGGGAGCTGTTTTTT
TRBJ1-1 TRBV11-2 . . CASSLVQGLIKTEAFF TGTGCCAGCAGCTTAGTCCAGGGACTAATAAAAACTGAAGCTTTCTTT